These 2 T cell receptor beta chains were all obtained from the same sample, sequenced in a study of blood T cells in healthy people across ages. Next came a second PCR, run for about 7 to 12 cycles, which used a sample-barcoded 5' primer along with a J-beta primer mix. TCRdb re-called the 5' RACE reads through MiXCR, storing one row per CDR3 protein. The top ten clones hold about 20% of a sample with 710,000 or so distinct CDR3 sequences, 22% of them seen once. The sequencing input was blood. The source of these receptors is a man aged 70-80 years in good health.

The V call is TRBV6-5, the J call TRBJ2-1, with 7 bases matching TRBD2. J was trimmed by 14 bases and V by 10 bases; bases with no gene match: 17. CDR3 length: 13 amino acids. Germline V gene lookup returns CDR1 MNHEY and CDR2 SVGAGI. This CDR3 reads CATRDKAGPGEFF. CDR3 nucleotides: TGTGCCACCAGGGATAAAGCGGGACCGGGGGAGTTCTTC.

Regarding this clonotype: The conserved phenylalanine or tryptophan is not found at the CDR3 terminus, so this likely reflects a read error. The chain joins TRBV28 to TRBJ1-4; 9 bases match TRBD1. Germline loops: CDR1 MDHEN, CDR2 SYDVKM. There are 15 residues in the CDR3. The ends lost 5 bases at V and 7 bases at J; junction bases unmatched: 8. CDR3 in DNA: TGTGCCAGCAGTCCTTCGGGACAGGGAGGTGAAAAACTGTTTTCT. Protein: CASSPSGQGGEKLFS.